Listed below are T cell receptor beta chains from one sample, sequenced in a study of vaccination effects on CD4 cells after COVID-19. Data came from immunoSEQ multiplex PCR; TCRdb stores just in-frame clones and leaves some out. The sample includes around 46,000 clones, 50% to 80% of them seen just once. No antigen has been identified for these receptors. The source was CD4+ T cells from PBMCs cultured without peptide, collected before COVID-19 vaccination. The receptors come from a human donor who received a COVID-19 vaccine. The CDR3 runs from the conserved cysteine through the conserved F or W. D genes are given only for firm matches. Clone size, where shown, is once, few, many, or a class for clones that have expanded.

abundance	v_gene	j_gene	d_gene	CDR3nt	CDR3aa
.	TRBV28	TRBJ2-1	TRBD2	TGTGCCAGCAACCTGGGGGGGATAACGGAATTGCAGTTCTTC	CASNLGGITELQFF
few	TRBV30	TRBJ1-1	.	TGTGCCTGGGGTCAAACTGAAGCTTTCTTT	CAWGQTEAFF
.	TRBV7-5	TRBJ1-1	.	TGTGCCAGAAGCTCCGGGACGAACACTGAAGCTTTCTTT	CARSSGTNTEAFF
.	TRBV10-2	TRBJ1-2	.	TGCGCCAGCACCGGGGAGAGGGTGCAAGGCTACACCTTC	CASTGERVQGYTF
.	TRBV19	TRBJ1-2	TRBD1	TGTGCCAGTAGCCCGGCCGGGACAGGGAGGTTGAACTATGGCTACACCTTC	CASSPAGTGRLNYGYTF
.	TRBV5-4	TRBJ1-3	.	TGTGCCAGCAGCTTGGCCGGTTCAGGGCCTGGAAACACCATATATTTT	CASSLAGSGPGNTIYF
once	TRBV3-1/TRBV3-2	TRBJ2-2	TRBD1	TGTGCCAGCAGCCAAGACAGGGGGCGCGGGGAGCTGTTTTTT	CASSQDRGRGELFF
.	TRBV3-1/TRBV3-2	TRBJ2-2	.	TGTGCCAGCAGCCAAGTGGGCGGGCCCACCGGGGAGCTGTTTTTT	CASSQVGGPTGELFF
.	TRBV7-9	TRBJ1-1	.	TGTGCCAGCCAACGCCAGGGTATCACTGAAGCTTTCTTT	CASQRQGITEAFF
.	TRBV7-8	TRBJ1-5	.	TGTGCCAGCAGCTTAGGACGCAGAGTAGGAGGCAATCAGCCCCAGCATTTT	CASSLGRRVGGNQPQHF
.	TRBV11-3	TRBJ2-1	TRBD2	TGTGCCAGCAGCTTAGGGGGACTAGCGGGATCCAATGAGCAGTTCTTC	CASSLGGLAGSNEQFF
few	TRBV5-1	TRBJ1-6	.	TGCGCCAGCAGCAGCCGAACGGGGGGAAATTCACCCCTCCACTTT	CASSSRTGGNSPLHF
.	TRBV6-1	TRBJ2-7	TRBD1	TGTGCCAGCAGTGAACCGGGACAGTCCTACGAGCAGTACTTC	CASSEPGQSYEQYF
.	TRBV19	TRBJ2-2	.	TGTGCCAGTAGTATAAATGGACTGACCGGGGAGCTGTTTTTT	CASSINGLTGELFF
once	TRBV6-1	TRBJ2-3	TRBD1	TGTGCCAGCAGTGTTGGAGACAGGGCAGGGACAGATACGCAGTATTTT	CASSVGDRAGTDTQYF
.	TRBV27	TRBJ1-4	.	TGTGCCAGCAGTTTATATGGGCAGGGGTCGGGAAAACTGTTTTTT	CASSLYGQGSGKLFF
few	TRBV6-1	TRBJ1-5	.	TGTGCCAGCAGTGAAGCGACGGAGGTCAAAAATCAGCCCCAGCATTTT	CASSEATEVKNQPQHF
few	TRBV28	TRBJ2-7	.	TGTGCCAGCAGATCGACAGGGAGGGGCGAGCAGTACTTC	CASRSTGRGEQYF
.	TRBV3-1/TRBV3-2	TRBJ2-2	.	TGTGCCAGCAGCCAAGAAACGTGGACTGCGAACACCGGGGAGCTGTTTTTT	CASSQETWTANTGELFF
few	TRBV2	TRBJ1-2	.	TGTGCCAGCAGTGAATCAAGGACAGAAACTAACTATGGCTACACCTTC	CASSESRTETNYGYTF
.	TRBV19	TRBJ2-1	.	TGTGCCAGTAGTATGTATCAAGGGGATGAGCAGTTCTTC	CASSMYQGDEQFF
.	TRBV5-4	TRBJ1-1	.	TGTGCCAGCAGCACAAAGGACAGAATGAACACTGAAGCTTTCTTT	CASSTKDRMNTEAFF
.	TRBV19	TRBJ2-7	TRBD1	TGTGCCAGTAGTATCCACCTGGGACAGACCCACTCCTACGAGCAGTACTTC	CASSIHLGQTHSYEQYF
.	TRBV30	TRBJ1-1	.	TGTGCCTGGAGTCCCATCAGACGGAACGCTGAAGCTTTCTTT	CAWSPIRRNAEAFF
.	TRBV5-4	TRBJ2-1	.	TGTGCCAGCAGCTTTACAGGGGCGGGGAATGAGCAGTTCTTC	CASSFTGAGNEQFF
once	TRBV20-1	TRBJ2-1	TRBD2	TGCAGTGCAGTAGCGGGGGTGCAGTTCTTC	CSAVAGVQFF
.	TRBV19	TRBJ1-4	.	TGTGCCAGTAGTATTCAAGTGAGGACTAATGAAAAACTGTTTTTT	CASSIQVRTNEKLFF
few	TRBV12-3/TRBV12-4	TRBJ1-1	TRBD1	TGTGCCAGCAGCCGGACAGGGGGCACTGAAGCTTTCTTT	CASSRTGGTEAFF
.	TRBV11-2	TRBJ2-3	.	TGTGCCAGCAGCTCCGGCACAGATACGCAGTATTTT	CASSSGTDTQYF
.	TRBV19	TRBJ1-2	TRBD1	TGTGCCAGCTCCACCGGGACAGGGGATTATGGCTACACCTTC	CASSTGTGDYGYTF
.	TRBV7-3	TRBJ1-6	.	TGTGCCAGCAGCCTTATCCATAATTCACCCCTCCACTTT	CASSLIHNSPLHF
.	TRBV4-1	TRBJ1-6	.	TGCGCCAGCAGCCAAGAAGTCCTCAGGGGCAATTCACCCCTCCACTTT	CASSQEVLRGNSPLHF
few	TRBV6-5	TRBJ2-7	.	TGTGCCAGCACGCTGGATGGGATTGGCGAGCAGTACTTC	CASTLDGIGEQYF
.	TRBV9	TRBJ1-2	.	TGTGCCAGCAGCGTAGACCCCATAAAATCCCCCGGCTACACCTTC	CASSVDPIKSPGYTF
.	TRBV7-6	TRBJ1-6	TRBD1	TGTGCCAGCAGCAGACCGGGACAGAGGAGTGGATCACCCCTCCACTTT	CASSRPGQRSGSPLHF